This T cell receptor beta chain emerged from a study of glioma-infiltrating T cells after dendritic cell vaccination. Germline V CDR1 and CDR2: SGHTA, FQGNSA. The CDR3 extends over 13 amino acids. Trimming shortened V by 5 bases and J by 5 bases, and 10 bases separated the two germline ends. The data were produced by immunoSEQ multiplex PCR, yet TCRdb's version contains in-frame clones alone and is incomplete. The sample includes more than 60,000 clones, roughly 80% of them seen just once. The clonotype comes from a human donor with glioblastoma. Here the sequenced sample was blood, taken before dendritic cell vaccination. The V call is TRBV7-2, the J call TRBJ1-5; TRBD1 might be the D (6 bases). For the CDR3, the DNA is TGTGCCAGCAGCCGACAGGACGATCAGCCCCAGCATTTT. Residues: CASSRQDDQPQHF. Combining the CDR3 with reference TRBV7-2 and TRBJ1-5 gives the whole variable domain GAGVSQSPSNKVTEKGKDVELRCDPISGHTALYWYRQSLGQGLEFLIYFQGNSAPDKSGLPSDRFSAERTGGSVSTLTIQRTQQEDSAVYLCASSRQDDQPQHFGDGTRLSIL.